These 2 T cell receptor beta chains share one sample of origin, sequenced in a study of shared clonotypes between healthy human individuals. Clones were sequenced by immunoSEQ multiplex PCR, and TCRdb holds only the in-frame ones, with some missing. The sample has about 2.1 million clones, around 93% seen once. Naive CD8 populations comprised CD45RO-negative cells positively selected for CCR7, excluding terminally differentiated effector memory CD45RA+ cells. Sequenced sample: naive CD8+ T cells from PBMCs. The receptors were sampled from a man aged 18 to 30 in good health. Some clones in this sample may be carry-over from other donors' samples.

The chain uses TRBV9 and TRBJ2-1, with 9 bases identical to TRBD2. J gave up 8 bases and V 3 bases, and 18 bases lay outside the gene matches. CDR3 size: 18 residues. Germline-derived CDR1 and CDR2 are SGDLS and YYNGEE. The CDR3: CASSDPLAVAGGPDEQFF. The DNA for the CDR3 is TGTGCCAGCAGCGATCCTTTAGCCGTTGCGGGAGGGCCCGATGAGCAGTTCTTC.

The chain uses TRBV9 and TRBJ2-7, with D perhaps being TRBD1 or TRBD2 (6 bases each). The ends were cut back, 3 bases at V and 0 bases at J, with 10 bases in the middle. CDR3 length equals 14 residues. In germline, CDR1 is SGDLS, CDR2 YYNGEE. CDR3 protein: CASSEGGTSYEQYF. CDR3 nucleotides: TGTGCCAGCAGCGAGGGGGGAACCTCCTACGAGCAGTACTTC.